Sequencing of this TCR beta chain was carried out in a study of cytomegalovirus exposure and HLA in healthy donors. Notes on the study in general: Researchers reported in a later analysis that a missense DCLRE1C variant was tied to TCR beta V- and J-gene trimming.

To note about this clone: Antigen: not known.

Germline V lookup: CDR1 SGHRS, CDR2 YFSETQ. Trimming at V came to 2 bases and at J to 6 bases, leaving 9 bases not matched to a gene. The CDR3 extends over 15 amino acids. The primer mix had 60 Vbeta and 13 Jbeta primers. Clones were sequenced by immunoSEQ multiplex PCR, and TCRdb holds only the in-frame ones, with some missing. The repertoire holds 150,000 to 200,000 clones, around 78% seen once, with about 2.1% in the top ten. The chain is built from TRBV5-1 and TRBJ2-3; 7 nucleotides line up with TRBD2. The sequencing input was PBMCs. The sequence was collected from a man between 25 and 39 years old in good health and CMV-seronegative. The CDR3 protein is CASSFGGSSTDTQYF. CDR3 nucleotide sequence: TGCGCCAGCAGCTTCGGCGGGAGTTCGACGGATACGCAGTATTTT.